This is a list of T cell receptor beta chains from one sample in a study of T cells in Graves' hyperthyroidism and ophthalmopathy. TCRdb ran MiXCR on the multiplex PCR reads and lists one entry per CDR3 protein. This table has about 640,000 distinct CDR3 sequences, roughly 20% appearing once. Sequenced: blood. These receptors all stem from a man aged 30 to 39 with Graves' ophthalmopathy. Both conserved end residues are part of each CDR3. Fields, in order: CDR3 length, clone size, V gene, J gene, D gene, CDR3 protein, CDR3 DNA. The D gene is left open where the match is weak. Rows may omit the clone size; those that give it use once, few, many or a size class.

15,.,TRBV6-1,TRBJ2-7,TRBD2,CASGAGTSAWGEQYF,TGTGCCAGCGGCGCCGGGACTAGCGCCTGGGGCGAGCAGTACTTC
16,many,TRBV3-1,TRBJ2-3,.,CASSPGGTQMMDTQYF,TGTGCCAGCAGCCCGGGTGGGACCCAGATGATGGATACGCAGTATTTT
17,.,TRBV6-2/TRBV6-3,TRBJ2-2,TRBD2,CASSYSIGGRAVGELFF,TGTGCCAGCAGTTACTCGATAGGCGGGAGGGCCGTCGGGGAGCTGTTTTTT
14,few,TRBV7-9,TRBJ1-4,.,CASSLGGFEEKLFF,TGTGCCAGCAGCTTAGGAGGGTTTGAGGAAAAACTGTTTTTT
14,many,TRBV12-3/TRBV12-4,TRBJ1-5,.,CASSFFTSGQPQHF,TGTGCCAGCAGTTTCTTTACCTCCGGGCAGCCCCAGCATTTT
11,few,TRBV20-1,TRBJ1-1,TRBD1,CSAGQGFEAFF,TGCAGTGCAGGACAGGGGTTTGAAGCTTTCTTT
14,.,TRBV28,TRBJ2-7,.,CASSLHLPSYEQYF,TGTGCCAGCAGTTTACATCTCCCCTCCTACGAGCAGTACTTC
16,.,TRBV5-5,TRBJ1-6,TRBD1,CASSLGRDSYNSPLHF,TGTGCCAGCAGCTTGGGCCGGGACAGCTATAATTCACCCCTCCACTTT
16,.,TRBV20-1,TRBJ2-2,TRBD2,CSARDRSGRAYGELFF,TGCAGTGCTAGAGACCGGAGCGGGAGGGCTTACGGGGAGCTGTTTTTT
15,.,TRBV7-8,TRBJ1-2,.,CASSLGRNGDYGYTF,TGTGCCAGCAGCTTAGGACGAAACGGGGACTATGGCTACACCTTC
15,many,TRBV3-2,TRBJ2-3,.,CASSLIPGRGDTQYF,TGTGCCAGCAGCCTTATCCCGGGCAGGGGAGATACGCAGTATTTT
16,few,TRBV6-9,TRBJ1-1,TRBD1,CASSYRRGLLNTEAFF,TGTGCCAGCAGTTACCGCAGGGGGCTTTTGAACACTGAAGCTTTCTTT
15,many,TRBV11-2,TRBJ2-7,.,CASSPALVSSYEQYF,TGTGCCAGCAGCCCCGCGTTGGTCAGCTCCTACGAGCAGTACTTC
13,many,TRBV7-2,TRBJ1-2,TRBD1,CASSGRDSYGYTF,TGTGCCAGCAGCGGGAGGGACAGCTATGGCTACACCTTC
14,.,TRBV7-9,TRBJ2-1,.,CASSQEGTRSKQFF,TGTGCCAGCAGCCAAGAGGGGACCCGAAGTAAGCAGTTCTTC
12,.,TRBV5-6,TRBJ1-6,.,CASSQYNSPLHF,TGTGCCAGCAGTCAATATAATTCACCCCTCCACTTT
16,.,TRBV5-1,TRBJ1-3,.,CASSLEVSSSGNTIYF,TGCGCCAGCAGCCTCGAGGTTTCGAGCTCTGGAAACACCATATATTTT
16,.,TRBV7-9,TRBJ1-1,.,CASSLSQGEVNTEAFF,TGTGCCAGCAGCTTGAGCCAGGGTGAGGTGAACACTGAAGCTTTCTTT
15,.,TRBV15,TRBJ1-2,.,CATSRVGRRDYGYTF,TGTGCCACCAGCAGAGTGGGGAGAAGGGACTATGGCTACACCTTC
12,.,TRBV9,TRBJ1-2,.,CASSASVSGYTF,TGTGCCAGCAGCGCCAGTGTTTCTGGCTACACCTTC
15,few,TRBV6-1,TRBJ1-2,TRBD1,CASRPGTGWTYGYTF,TGTGCCAGCAGGCCCGGGACAGGGTGGACGTATGGCTACACCTTC
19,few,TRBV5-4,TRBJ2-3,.,CASSLVGSSGGNSTDTQYF,TGTGCCAGCAGCTTGGTAGGGTCGTCAGGGGGGAACAGCACAGATACGCAGTATTTT
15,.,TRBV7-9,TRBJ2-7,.,CASSLVEGSTYEQYF,TGTGCCAGCAGCTTAGTTGAAGGGTCGACCTACGAGCAGTACTTC
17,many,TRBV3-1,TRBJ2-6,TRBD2,CASSQDGRVTGANVLTF,TGTGCCAGCAGCCAAGATGGGAGGGTAACTGGGGCCAACGTCCTGACTTTC
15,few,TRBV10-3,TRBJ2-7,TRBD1,CAISGAGQGVYEQYF,TGTGCCATCAGTGGGGCGGGACAGGGAGTATACGAGCAGTACTTC
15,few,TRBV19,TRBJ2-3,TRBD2,CASSTGLASTDTQYF,TGTGCCAGTAGTACGGGACTAGCGAGCACAGATACGCAGTATTTT
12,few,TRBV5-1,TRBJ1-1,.,CASSITGNPAFF,TGCGCCAGCAGCATCACAGGGAATCCGGCTTTCTTT
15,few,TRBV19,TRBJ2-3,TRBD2,CASRRLAGGTDTQYF,TGTGCCAGTAGACGTCTGGCGGGAGGCACAGATACGCAGTATTTT
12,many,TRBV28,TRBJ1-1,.,CASSLTHQVAFF,TGTGCCAGCAGTCTCACCCATCAGGTAGCTTTCTTT
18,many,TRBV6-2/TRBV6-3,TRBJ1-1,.,CASRHKGKPRGVNTEAFF,TGTGCCAGCAGGCACAAGGGGAAACCCCGGGGGGTGAACACTGAAGCTTTCTTT
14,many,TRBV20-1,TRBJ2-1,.,CSAEQEGLYNEQFF,TGCAGTGCGGAACAGGAAGGTCTTTACAATGAGCAGTTCTTC
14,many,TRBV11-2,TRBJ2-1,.,CASSLVSSYNEQFF,TGTGCCAGCAGCTTAGTTAGCTCCTACAATGAGCAGTTCTTC
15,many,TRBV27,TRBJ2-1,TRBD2,CASSLGAGVRNEQFF,TGTGCCAGCAGTTTAGGAGCGGGAGTTCGCAATGAGCAGTTCTTC
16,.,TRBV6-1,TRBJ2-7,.,CASSPPDWAISCEQYF,TGTGCCAGCTCACCACCGGACTGGGCCATCTCCTGCGAGCAGTACTTC
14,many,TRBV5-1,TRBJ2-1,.,CASSLTKTDRQQFF,TGCGCCAGCAGCTTGACCAAGACTGACAGGCAGCAGTTCTTC
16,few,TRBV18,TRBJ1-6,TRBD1,CASSPSTGTDSSPLHF,TGTGCCAGCTCACCATCTACTGGGACAGATTCTTCACCCCTCCACTTT
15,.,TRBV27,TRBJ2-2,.,CASSLIGANTGELFF,TGTGCCAGCAGTTTAATTGGGGCGAACACCGGGGAGCTGTTTTTT
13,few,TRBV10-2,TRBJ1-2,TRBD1,CASSPTGPYGYTF,TGCGCCAGCAGCCCGACAGGGCCCTATGGCTACACCTTC
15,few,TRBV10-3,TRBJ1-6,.,CAISESMSVNSPLHF,TGTGCCATCAGTGAGTCGATGTCAGTAAATTCACCCCTCCACTTT
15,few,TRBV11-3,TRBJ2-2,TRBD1,CASRAAGGNTGELFF,TGTGCCAGCAGGGCGGCAGGGGGCAACACCGGGGAGCTGTTTTTT
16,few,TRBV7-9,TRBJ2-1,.,CASSGVGGEFYNEQFF,TGTGCCAGCAGCGGGGTCGGCGGGGAATTCTACAATGAGCAGTTCTTC
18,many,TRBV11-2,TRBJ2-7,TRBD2,CASSLDPSGNVFSYEQYF,TGTGCCAGCAGCTTAGATCCTAGCGGGAACGTGTTCTCCTACGAGCAGTACTTC
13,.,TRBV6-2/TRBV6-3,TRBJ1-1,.,CASSSHMTPEAFF,TGTGCCAGCAGTTCCCACATGACCCCTGAAGCTTTCTTT
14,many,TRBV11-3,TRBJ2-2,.,CASSLAGSTGELFF,TGTGCCAGCAGCTTAGCGGGGAGTACCGGGGAGCTGTTTTTT
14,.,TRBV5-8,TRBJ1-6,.,CASRVQGIDSPLHF,TGTGCCAGCAGGGTACAGGGAATTGATTCACCCCTCCACTTT
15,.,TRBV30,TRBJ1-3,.,CAWNVGGVSGNTIYF,TGTGCCTGGAATGTCGGGGGGGTCTCTGGAAACACCATATATTTT
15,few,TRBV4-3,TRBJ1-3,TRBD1,CASSQDRTSGNTIYF,TGCGCCAGCAGCCAGGACAGGACCTCTGGAAACACCATATATTTT
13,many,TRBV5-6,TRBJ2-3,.,CASSSTGWDTQYF,TGTGCCAGCAGCTCGACAGGATGGGATACGCAGTATTTT
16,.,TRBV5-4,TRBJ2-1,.,CTSSLEEGPTYNEQFF,TGTACCAGCAGCTTGGAGGAGGGCCCTACCTACAATGAGCAGTTCTTC
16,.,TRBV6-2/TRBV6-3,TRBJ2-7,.,CASSYAAPGGAYEQYF,TGTGCCAGCAGTTACGCCGCGCCAGGGGGGGCCTACGAGCAGTACTTC
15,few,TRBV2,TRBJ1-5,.,CASRLALTGEQPQHF,TGTGCCAGCCGATTGGCTTTAACGGGCGAGCAGCCCCAGCATTTT
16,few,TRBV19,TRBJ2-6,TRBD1,CASTPDRGIGANVLTF,TGTGCCAGTACGCCCGACAGGGGGATAGGGGCCAACGTCCTGACTTTC
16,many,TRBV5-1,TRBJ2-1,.,CASSPRIGGLYNEQFF,TGCGCCAGCAGCCCACGGATAGGAGGGCTCTACAATGAGCAGTTCTTC
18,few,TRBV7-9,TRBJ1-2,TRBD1,CASSLFPRGQGPLYGYTF,TGTGCCAGCAGCTTATTCCCCCGAGGACAGGGCCCTCTCTATGGCTACACCTTC
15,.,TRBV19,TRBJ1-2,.,CASSEDRPLRRGYTF,TGTGCCAGTAGCGAGGACAGACCCTTACGGAGGGGCTACACCTTC
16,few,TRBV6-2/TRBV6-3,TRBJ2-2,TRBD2,CASSPGLAGVFGELFF,TGTGCCAGCAGTCCCGGACTAGCGGGAGTTTTCGGGGAGCTGTTTTTT
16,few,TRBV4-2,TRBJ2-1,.,CASSQDSGTGGNEQFF,TGTGCCAGCAGCCAAGATTCGGGGACTGGGGGGAATGAGCAGTTCTTC
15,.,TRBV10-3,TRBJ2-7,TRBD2,CAISGRTSGTHEQYF,TGTGCCATCAGCGGACGCACTAGCGGGACCCACGAGCAGTACTTC
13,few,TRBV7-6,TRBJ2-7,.,CASSLAWDYEQYF,TGTGCCAGCAGCTTAGCTTGGGACTACGAGCAGTACTTC
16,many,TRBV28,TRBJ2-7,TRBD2,CASSLETGTRYYEQYF,TGTGCCAGCAGCTTGGAGACCGGGACTAGGTATTACGAGCAGTACTTC